This TCR beta chain comes out of a study of beta chain features in type 1 diabetes. Details on this clone: What it binds is unknown.

cDNA synthesis used the whole RNA isolate, giving expressed TCRB sequences. Using immunoSEQ multiplex PCR, the repertoire was profiled, and TCRdb retains in-frame clones only, with some absent. The sample lists a few hundred thousand clones; around 9.6% were seen once. Whole-study results and caveats: TCRB CDR3s from Type 1 diabetes patients were moderately but significantly shorter in all four CD4+ subsets.

This CDR3 has 14 amino acids. V shed 3 bases and J shed 6 bases, with 12 bases lying between them. CDR1 is SGHRS and CDR2 is YFSETQ in the germline V gene. Every donor had blood drawn once into heparin, around 120 mL on average. The chain is built from TRBV5-1 and TRBJ1-4, with D perhaps TRBD1 (6 bases). This receptor was identified in a man aged 25 to 40 with type 1 diabetes. Sequencing input: central memory CD4+ T cells from blood. As DNA, the CDR3 is TGCGCCAGCAGCTCACAGGGCACCTATGAAAAACTGTTTTTT. As protein: CASSSQGTYEKLFF.